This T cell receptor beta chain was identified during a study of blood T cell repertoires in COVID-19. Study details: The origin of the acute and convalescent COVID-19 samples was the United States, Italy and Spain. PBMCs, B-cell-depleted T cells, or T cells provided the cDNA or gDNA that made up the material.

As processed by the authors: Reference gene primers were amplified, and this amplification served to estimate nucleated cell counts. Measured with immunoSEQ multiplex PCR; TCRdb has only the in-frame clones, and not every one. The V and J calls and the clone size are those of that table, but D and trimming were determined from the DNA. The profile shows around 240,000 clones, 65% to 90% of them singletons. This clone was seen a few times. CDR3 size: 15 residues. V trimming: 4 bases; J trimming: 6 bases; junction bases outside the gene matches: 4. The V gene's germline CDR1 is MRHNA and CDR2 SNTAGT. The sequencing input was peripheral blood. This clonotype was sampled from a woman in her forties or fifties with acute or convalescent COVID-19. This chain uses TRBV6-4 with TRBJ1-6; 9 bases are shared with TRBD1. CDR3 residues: CASSARDRVNSPLHF. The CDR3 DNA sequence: TGTGCCAGCAGTGCCCGGGACAGGGTTAATTCACCCCTCCACTTT.